This T cell receptor (beta chain) was retrieved from a study of vaccination effects on CD4 cells after COVID-19. The table came from immunoSEQ multiplex PCR; TCRdb's copy has only in-frame clones and leaves some out. Of about 19,000 clones detected, around two thirds appear once; the ten largest clones hold roughly 16%. Under the ViraFEST assay, PBMC were stimulated with viral peptide pools so that antigen-specific CD4+ T cells expanded. Sequencing was performed afterwards. At the end of less than 12 days of culture, CD4+ T cells were isolated. Vaccine recipients lacked prior SARS-CoV-2 infection and had negative nucleocapsid antibodies. Approximately 2 million PBMC were seeded per well and grown in the presence of 10 IU/ml IL-2 and around 10 ug/ml peptides. Half-medium replacement with IL-2 medium occurred on days 3 and 7. This clone was seen a few times. Its specificity is unknown. The trim removed 6 bases at V and 4 bases at J, leaving 5 bases unmatched. Germline CDR1 is MNHEY and CDR2 is SVGEGT. The CDR3 is made up of 13 amino acids.

The sequenced sample was CD4+ T cells from PBMCs cultured with HCoV-229E spike peptides, obtained before COVID-19 vaccination. This chain links TRBV6-2 or TRBV6-3 with TRBJ1-2; 7 nucleotides match TRBD1. This receptor was identified in a human donor who received a COVID-19 vaccine. CDR3 loop: CASSEQGSYGYTF. The CDR3 region has the DNA TGTGCCAGCAGCGAACAGGGGAGCTATGGCTACACCTTC.